The clone carrying this T cell receptor beta chain is a singleton in its sample. The antigen remains undetermined. Staining for CD45RO/CCR7/CD25/CD127/CD95/CD27 allowed sorting of CD4+ naive, central memory, regulatory and stem cell-like memory cells. This entry comes from a study of beta chain features in type 1 diabetes. General study findings and limits: cDNA sequencing could over-represent cells with high TCR expression. TCRB CDR3 length was moderately but significantly reduced in all four CD4+ subsets of Type 1 diabetes patients.

The study reverse transcribed the entire isolated RNA, so it sequenced expressed TCRB transcripts. Some 3.4 million reads were obtained on average from naive, central memory and regulatory T cell samples. The method was immunoSEQ multiplex PCR; TCRdb's version includes in-frame clones alone and lacks a portion of them. The repertoire holds about 230,000 clones, with around 10% as singletons. CDR1 and CDR2 (germline): MNHEY, SVGAGI. V was pared by 5 bases and J by 7 bases, with 11 bases of the junction left unmatched. The CDR3 is 15 residues long. Material: naive CD4+ T cells from blood. The source is a woman aged 18 to 35 in good health. The V and J genes are TRBV6-5 and TRBJ2-1; 7 positions match TRBD2. The CDR3 is CASSHRGGSLNEQFF. The CDR3 nucleotides are TGTGCCAGCAGTCATCGAGGCGGGAGCCTGAATGAGCAGTTCTTC.